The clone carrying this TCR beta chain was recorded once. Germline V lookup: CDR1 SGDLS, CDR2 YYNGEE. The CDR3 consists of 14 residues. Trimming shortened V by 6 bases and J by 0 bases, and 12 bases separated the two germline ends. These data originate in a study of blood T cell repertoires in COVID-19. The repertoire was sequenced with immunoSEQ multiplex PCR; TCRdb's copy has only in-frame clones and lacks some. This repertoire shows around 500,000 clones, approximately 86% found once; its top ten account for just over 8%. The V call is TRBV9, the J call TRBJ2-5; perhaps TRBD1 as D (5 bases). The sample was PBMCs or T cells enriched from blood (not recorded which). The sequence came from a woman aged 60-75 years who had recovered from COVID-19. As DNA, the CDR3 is TGTGCCAGCACCCCAGGGCCGTACCAAGAGACCCAGTACTTC. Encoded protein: CASTPGPYQETQYF.